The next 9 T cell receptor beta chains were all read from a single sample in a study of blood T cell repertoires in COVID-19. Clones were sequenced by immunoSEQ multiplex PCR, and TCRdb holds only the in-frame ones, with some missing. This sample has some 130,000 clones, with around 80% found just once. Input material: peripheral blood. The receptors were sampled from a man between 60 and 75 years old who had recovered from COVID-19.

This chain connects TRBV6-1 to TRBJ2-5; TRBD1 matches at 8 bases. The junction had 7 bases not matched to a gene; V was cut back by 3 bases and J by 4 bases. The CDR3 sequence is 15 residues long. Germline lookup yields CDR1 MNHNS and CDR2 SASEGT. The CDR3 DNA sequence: TGTGCCAGCAGTGACAGAGGACAGGGCCTAGAGACCCAGTACTTC. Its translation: CASSDRGQGLETQYF.

CDR3 DNA: TGTGCCAGTAGTGTATATACGGACCCTAGGGGGAATCAGCCCCAGCATTTT. Translated, it gives CASSVYTDPRGNQPQHF. The chain carries TRBV19 and TRBJ1-5, with a tentative D call TRBD1 (6 bases). The CDR3 runs 17 residues. Germline-derived CDR1 and CDR2 are LNHDA and SQIVND (reference sequence). V dropped 5 bases and J dropped 4 bases, with 21 bases sitting between them.

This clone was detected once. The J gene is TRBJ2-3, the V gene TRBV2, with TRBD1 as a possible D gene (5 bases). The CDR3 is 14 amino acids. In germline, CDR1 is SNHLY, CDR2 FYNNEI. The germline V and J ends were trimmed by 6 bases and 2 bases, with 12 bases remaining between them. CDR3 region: CASRDSFSTDTQYF. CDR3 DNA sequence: TGTGCCAGCAGAGACAGCTTTTCCACAGATACGCAGTATTTT.

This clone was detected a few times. DNA of the CDR3: TGCGCCAGCAGCCAATCGCGGGGGGAAAATGAAAAACTGTTTTTT. Translation: CASSQSRGENEKLFF. The chain couples TRBV4-1 to TRBJ1-4; D might be TRBD1 (5 bases). The ends were cut back, 2 bases at V and 5 bases at J, with 12 bases in the middle. In germline, CDR1 is MGHRA, CDR2 YSYEKL. The CDR3 runs 15 residues.

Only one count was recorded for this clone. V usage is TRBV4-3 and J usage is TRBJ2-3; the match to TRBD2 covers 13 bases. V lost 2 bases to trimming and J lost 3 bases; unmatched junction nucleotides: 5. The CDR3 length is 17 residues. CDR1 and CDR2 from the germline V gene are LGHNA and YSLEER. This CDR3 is CASSQTSGGAWTDTQYF. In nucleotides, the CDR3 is TGCGCCAGCAGCCAAACTAGCGGGGGGGCGTGGACAGATACGCAGTATTTT.

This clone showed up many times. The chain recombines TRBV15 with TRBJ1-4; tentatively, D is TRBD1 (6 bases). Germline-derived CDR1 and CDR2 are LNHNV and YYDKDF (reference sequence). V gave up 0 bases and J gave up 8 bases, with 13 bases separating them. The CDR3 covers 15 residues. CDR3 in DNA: TGTGCCACCAGCAGAGAAAACAGGGAGCACGAAAAACTGTTTTTT. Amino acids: CATSRENREHEKLFF.

Here the CDR3 reads CASRRTVENTGELFF. CDR3 nucleotide sequence: TGTGCCAGTAGAAGGACAGTCGAGAACACCGGGGAGCTGTTTTTT. The chain recombines TRBV19 with TRBJ2-2; maybe TRBD1 (6 bases). Germline CDR1 LNHDA, CDR2 SQIVND (reference sequence). V lost 6 bases to trimming and J lost 1 base, with 12 bases between them. There are 15 residues in the CDR3.

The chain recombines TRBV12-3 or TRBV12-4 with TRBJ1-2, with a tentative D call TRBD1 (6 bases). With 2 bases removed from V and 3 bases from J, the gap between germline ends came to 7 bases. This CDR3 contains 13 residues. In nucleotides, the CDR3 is TGTGCCAGCAGTTTATCAGGGGACTATGGCTACACCTTC. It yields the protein CASSLSGDYGYTF.

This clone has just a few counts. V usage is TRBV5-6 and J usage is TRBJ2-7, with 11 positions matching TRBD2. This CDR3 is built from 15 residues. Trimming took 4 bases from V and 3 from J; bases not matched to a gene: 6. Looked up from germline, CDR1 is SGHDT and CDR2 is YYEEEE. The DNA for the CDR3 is TGTGCCAGCAGCGGAACTAGCGGGGGCTACTACGAGCAGTACTTC. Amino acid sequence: CASSGTSGGYYEQYF.